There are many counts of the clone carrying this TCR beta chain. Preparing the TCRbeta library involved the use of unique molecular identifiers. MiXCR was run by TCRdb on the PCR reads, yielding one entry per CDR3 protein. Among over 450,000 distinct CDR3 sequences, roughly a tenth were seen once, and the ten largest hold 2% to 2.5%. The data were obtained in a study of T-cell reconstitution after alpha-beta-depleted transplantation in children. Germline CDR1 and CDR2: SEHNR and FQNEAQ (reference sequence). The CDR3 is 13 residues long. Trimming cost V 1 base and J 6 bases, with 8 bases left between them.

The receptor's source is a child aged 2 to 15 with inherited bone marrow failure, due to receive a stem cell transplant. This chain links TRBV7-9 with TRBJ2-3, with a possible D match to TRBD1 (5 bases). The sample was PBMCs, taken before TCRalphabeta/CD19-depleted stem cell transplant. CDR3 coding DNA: TGTGCCAGCAGCTTAGTGAACAGGGATACGCAGTATTTT. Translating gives CASSLVNRDTQYF.